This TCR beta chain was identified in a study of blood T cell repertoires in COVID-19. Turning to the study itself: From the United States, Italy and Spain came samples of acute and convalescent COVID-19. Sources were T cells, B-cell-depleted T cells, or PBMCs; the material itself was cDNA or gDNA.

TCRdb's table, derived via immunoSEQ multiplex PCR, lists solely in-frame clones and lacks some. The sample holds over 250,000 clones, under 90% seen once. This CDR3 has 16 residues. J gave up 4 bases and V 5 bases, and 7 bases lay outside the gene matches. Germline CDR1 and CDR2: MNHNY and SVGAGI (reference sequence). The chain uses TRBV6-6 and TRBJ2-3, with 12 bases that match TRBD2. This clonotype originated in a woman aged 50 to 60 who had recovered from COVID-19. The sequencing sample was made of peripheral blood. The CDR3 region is CASSGQGLAGSDTQYF. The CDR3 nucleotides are TGTGCCAGCAGTGGGCAGGGACTAGCGGGTTCAGATACGCAGTATTTT.